The 3 T cell receptor beta chains below come from one sample, sequenced in a study of early T cells in non-severe SARS-CoV-2 infection. One entry per CDR3 protein, called by TCRdb with MiXCR from the 5' RACE reads. This sample has approximately 48,000 distinct CDR3 sequences; roughly 6% occur once, and the top ten carry approximately 2.6%. This specimen consisted of whole blood, obtained at baseline. These receptors came from an adult who was a healthcare worker with PCR-confirmed SARS-CoV-2 infection or an uninfected control (not recorded which).

This clonotype was seen repeatedly, ten times or more. The chain joins TRBV29-1 to TRBJ2-1; TRBD2 might be the D (6 bases). This CDR3 is built from 13 residues. In germline, CDR1 is SQVTM, CDR2 ANQGSEA. Trimming took 8 bases from V and 3 from J, leaving 14 bases between them. The DNA of the CDR3 is TGCAGCATGGGGAGGACTAACTACAATGAGCAGTTCTTC. Its protein is CSMGRTNYNEQFF.

The sample holds many counts of this clonotype. The chain joins TRBV28 to TRBJ2-7, with TRBD2 matching over 9 bases. The CDR3 runs to 16 residues. V shed 6 bases and J 2 bases; nucleotides not matched to a gene: 11. In germline, CDR1 is MDHEN, CDR2 SYDVKM. The chain's CDR3 is CASSPRGRGGTYEQYF. The CDR3 DNA sequence: TGTGCCAGCAGCCCACGGGGGCGGGGGGGCACCTACGAGCAGTACTTC. The entire variable domain, with the rest obtained from reference TRBV28 and TRBJ2-7, is as follows: DVKVTQSSRYLVKRTGEKVFLECVQDMDHENMFWYRQDPGLGLRLIYFSYDVKMKEKGDIPEGYSVSREKKERFSLILESASTNQTSMYLCASSPRGRGGTYEQYFGPGTRLTVT.

This clonotype showed up many times. The genes are TRBV20-1 and TRBJ2-2; 8 bases match TRBD2. The CDR3 runs 17 residues. Germline CDR1 and CDR2: DFQATT and SNEGSKA (reference sequence). With 1 base clipped from V and 4 bases from J, the junction kept 11 bases outside the gene matches. In DNA form, the CDR3 reads TGCAGTGCTAGAGCCGACGCGCGCGGGGGGTTCACCGGGGAGCTGTTTTTT. It yields the protein CSARADARGGFTGELFF.